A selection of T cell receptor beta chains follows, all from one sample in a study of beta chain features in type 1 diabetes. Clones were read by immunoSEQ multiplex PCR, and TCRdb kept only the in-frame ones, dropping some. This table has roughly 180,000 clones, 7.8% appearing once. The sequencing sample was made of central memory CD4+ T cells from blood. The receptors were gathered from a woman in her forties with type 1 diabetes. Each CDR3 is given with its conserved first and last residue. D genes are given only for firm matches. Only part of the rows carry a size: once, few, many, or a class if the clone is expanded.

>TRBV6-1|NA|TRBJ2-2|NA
TGTGCCAGCCGAACTACCGAGGGGGAGCTGTTTTTT
CASRTTEGELFF
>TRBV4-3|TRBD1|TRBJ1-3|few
TGCGCCAGCAGCCAAGGGACAGGCTCAAGCTCTGGAAACACCATATATTTT
CASSQGTGSSSGNTIYF
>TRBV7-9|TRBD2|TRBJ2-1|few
TGTGCCAGCAGCCTCCGGACTAGCGGGAGCTCCTACAATGAGCAGTTCTTC
CASSLRTSGSSYNEQFF
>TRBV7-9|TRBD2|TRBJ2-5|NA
TGTGCCAGCAGCGTCTCGGGGGGGAGAGAGACCCAGTACTTC
CASSVSGGRETQYF
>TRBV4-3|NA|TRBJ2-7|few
TGCGCCAGCAGCCAAGAAGGGGCAAGCTCCTACGAGCAGTACTTC
CASSQEGASSYEQYF
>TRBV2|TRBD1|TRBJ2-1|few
TGTGCCAGCAGTGAGACAGGGGGCGTCTACAATGAGCAGTTCTTC
CASSETGGVYNEQFF
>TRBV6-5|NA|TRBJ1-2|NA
TGTGCCAGCAGTACCCCTGGGGCCCGACGGGATGGCTACACCTTC
CASSTPGARRDGYTF
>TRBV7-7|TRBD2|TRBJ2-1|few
TGTGCCAGCAGCTTAGCGGCTAGCAGCCGCGGGAGTGAGCAGTTCTTC
CASSLAASSRGSEQFF
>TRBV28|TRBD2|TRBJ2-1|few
TGTGCCAGCAGTAAAGTAGCGGGAGGGCCGGGCAATGAGCAGTTCTTC
CASSKVAGGPGNEQFF
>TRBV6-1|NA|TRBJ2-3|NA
TGTGCCAGCGTTACAGATGGTGGAAGGAATACGCAGTATTTT
CASVTDGGRNTQYF
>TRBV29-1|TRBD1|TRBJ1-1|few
TGCAGCGTTGTAGGGCCAGGGGGGAACACTGAAGCTTTCTTT
CSVVGPGGNTEAFF
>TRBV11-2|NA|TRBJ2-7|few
TGTGCCAGCAGCCGCCTCCTGGGGGGAGAGCAGTACTTC
CASSRLLGGEQYF
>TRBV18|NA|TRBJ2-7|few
TGTGCCAGCTCCCCCCTGAGAAACGAGCAGTACTTC
CASSPLRNEQYF
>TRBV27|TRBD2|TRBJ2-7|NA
TGTGCCAGCAGGTGGACTAGCGGGAGTGGATCCTACGAGCAGTACTTC
CASRWTSGSGSYEQYF
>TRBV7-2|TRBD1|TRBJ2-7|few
TGTGCCAGCAGTCGACAGGGGCGCCTCGAGCAGTACTTC
CASSRQGRLEQYF
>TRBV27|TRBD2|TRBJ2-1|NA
TGTGCCAGCAGTTGGGTCGGGGAGCGGGAGGGATACAATGAGCAGTTCTTC
CASSWVGEREGYNEQFF
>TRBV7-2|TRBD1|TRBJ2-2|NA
TGTGCCAGCAGCTTAGAGGGACCTGGACAGGGTCTCGCCGGGGAGCTGTTTTTT
CASSLEGPGQGLAGELFF
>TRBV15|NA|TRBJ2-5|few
TGTGCCACCAGCAGGGACAGTCAAGAGACCCAGTACTTC
CATSRDSQETQYF
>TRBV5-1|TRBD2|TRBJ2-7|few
TGCGCCAGCAGCTCGACCCCTGGGTTTGCGGGAGGGTCCCTCGAGCAGTACTTC
CASSSTPGFAGGSLEQYF
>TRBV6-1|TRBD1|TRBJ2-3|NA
TGTGCCAGCAGCCGGGACAGGCTAACAGATACGCAGTATTTT
CASSRDRLTDTQYF
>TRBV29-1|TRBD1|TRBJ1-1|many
TGCAGCGTCCTCGGGACAGGGGCGAATGATTGGGCTTTCTTT
CSVLGTGANDWAFF
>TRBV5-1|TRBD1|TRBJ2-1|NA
TGCGCCAGCAGCTTTGGACAGGGGGCGAATGAGCAGTTCTTC
CASSFGQGANEQFF
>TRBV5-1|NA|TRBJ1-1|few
TGCGCCAGCAGTTATACTGGACAGACCCACACTGAAGCTTTCTTT
CASSYTGQTHTEAFF
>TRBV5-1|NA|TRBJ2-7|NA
TGCGCCAGCAGTCGGGATTCCTACGAGCAGTACTTC
CASSRDSYEQYF
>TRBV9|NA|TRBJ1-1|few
TGTGCCAGCAGCGTAGCTACAGTGGGGGCCACTGAAGCTTTCTTT
CASSVATVGATEAFF
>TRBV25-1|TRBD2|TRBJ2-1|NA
TGTGCCAGCAGTGAATACTCCGCTCCGGGCGGGGGCAATGAGCAGTTCTTC
CASSEYSAPGGGNEQFF
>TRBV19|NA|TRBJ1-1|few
TGTGCCAGTAGTTCAAGGACATATCGGGCCGAAACTGAAGCTTTCTTT
CASSSRTYRAETEAFF
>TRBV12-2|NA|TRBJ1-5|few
TGTGCAAGTCGCTTATATAGGGCAGGGGTATCACCCCAGCATTTT
CASRLYRAGVSPQHF
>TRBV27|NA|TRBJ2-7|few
TGTGCCAGCAAAGAGCGACAGGTCTCCGGCGAGCAGTACTTC
CASKERQVSGEQYF
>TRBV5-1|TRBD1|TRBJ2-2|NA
TGCGCCAGCAGCTTGGAACCCGACAGGGCGAACACCGGGGAGCTGTTTTTT
CASSLEPDRANTGELFF
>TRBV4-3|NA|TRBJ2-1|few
TGCGCCAGCAGCCAAGATCTAGGGAGCAATGAGCAGTTCTTC
CASSQDLGSNEQFF
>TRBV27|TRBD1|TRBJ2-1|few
TGTGCCAGCAGTGCCGGGACAGGGGACAATGAGCAGTTCTTC
CASSAGTGDNEQFF
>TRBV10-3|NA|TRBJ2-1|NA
TGTGCCATCAGTGAGACCAGGGACTCCTACAATGAGCAGTTCTTC
CAISETRDSYNEQFF
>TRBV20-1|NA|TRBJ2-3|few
TGCAGTTTGGTGGTCGGAGATACGCAGTATTTT
CSLVVGDTQYF
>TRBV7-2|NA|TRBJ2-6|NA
TGTGCCAGCAGCTCCCTATCTGGGGCCAACGTCCTGACTTTC
CASSSLSGANVLTF
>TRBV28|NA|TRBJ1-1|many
TGTGCCAGCAGTGGGGGCTACACTGAAGCTTTCTTT
CASSGGYTEAFF
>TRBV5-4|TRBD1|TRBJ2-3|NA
TGTGCCAGCAGCGGCTCGGGACAGGGGAGCAAAGATACGCAGTATTTT
CASSGSGQGSKDTQYF
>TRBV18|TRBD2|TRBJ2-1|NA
TGTGCCAGCTCCCTCACTAGCGGGGGCCTTCCGGAGCAGTTCTTC
CASSLTSGGLPEQFF
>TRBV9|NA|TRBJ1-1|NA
TGTGCCAGCAGCGCAGGTACCACTGAAGCTTTCTTT
CASSAGTTEAFF
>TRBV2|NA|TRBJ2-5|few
TGTGCCACCAAACTGATAATCAGGGAAGAGACCCAGTACTTC
CATKLIIREETQYF
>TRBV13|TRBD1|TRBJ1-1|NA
TGTGCCAGCAGCTTAGGGGGACAGGGCGCTTTCTTT
CASSLGGQGAFF
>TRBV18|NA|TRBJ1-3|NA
TGTGCCAGCACCGTCGGGTCTGGAAACACCATATATTTT
CASTVGSGNTIYF
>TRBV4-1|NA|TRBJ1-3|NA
TGCGCCAGCAGCCAAGACCCAGGGGTAGGAAACACCATATATTTT
CASSQDPGVGNTIYF
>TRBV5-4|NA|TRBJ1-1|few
TGTGCCAGCAGCTTGGAACCAGGGATGAACACTGAAGCTTTCTTT
CASSLEPGMNTEAFF
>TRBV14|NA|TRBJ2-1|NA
TGTGCCAGCAGTGACAGGTTGGGGTGGGAGCAGTTCTTC
CASSDRLGWEQFF
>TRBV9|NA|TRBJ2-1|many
TGTGCCAGCAGTCCAGGACAGCCTTCCTCCTACAATGAGCAGTTCTTC
CASSPGQPSSYNEQFF
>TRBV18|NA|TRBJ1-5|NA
TGTGCCAGCTCACCAGCCATGGTTAGCGGGAATCAGCCCCAGCATTTT
CASSPAMVSGNQPQHF
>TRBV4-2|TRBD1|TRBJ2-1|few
TGTGCCAGCAGGGACAGGGGCGATGAGCAGTTCTTC
CASRDRGDEQFF
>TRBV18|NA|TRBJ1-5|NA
TGTGCCAGCTCGGACAGTTCGGATCAGCCCCAGCATTTT
CASSDSSDQPQHF
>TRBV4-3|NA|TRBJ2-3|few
TGCGCCAGCAGCGACAGGTTGTTAGCAGATACGCAGTATTTT
CASSDRLLADTQYF
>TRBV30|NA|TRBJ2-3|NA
TGTGCCTGGAGTCCCCCGTCAGATACGCAGTATTTT
CAWSPPSDTQYF
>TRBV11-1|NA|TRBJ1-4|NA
TGTGCCAGCAGTAAACAGGAAAATGAAAAACTGTTTTTT
CASSKQENEKLFF
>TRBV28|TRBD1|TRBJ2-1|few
TGTGCCAGCGGGGAAATCGACAGGGCGATAGGTGAGCAGTTCTTC
CASGEIDRAIGEQFF
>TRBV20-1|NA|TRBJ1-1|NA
TGCAGTGCCCTGAAGGAGACTGAAGCTTTCTTT
CSALKETEAFF
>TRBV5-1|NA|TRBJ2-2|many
TGCGCCAGCAGCTTGGCCGTCAGGGGTGCCGAGGAGCTGTTTTTT
CASSLAVRGAEELFF
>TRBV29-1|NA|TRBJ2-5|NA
TGCAGCGGGGGACTGGACCAAGAGACCCAGTACTTC
CSGGLDQETQYF
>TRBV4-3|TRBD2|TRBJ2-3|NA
TGCGCCAGCAGCCGCGGACTAGCGGGAGCCGTACTCACAGATACGCAGTATTTT
CASSRGLAGAVLTDTQYF
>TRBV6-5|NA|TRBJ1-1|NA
TGTGCCAGCAGTTACTCGCGGACCCGAGGGGAAGCTTTCTTT
CASSYSRTRGEAFF
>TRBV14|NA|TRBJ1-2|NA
TGTGCCAGCAGCCCCGGACAGAACTATGGCTACACCTTC
CASSPGQNYGYTF
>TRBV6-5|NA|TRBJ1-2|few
TGTGCCAGCAGTTACCAATGGGGCTCCGGCGGCTACACCTTC
CASSYQWGSGGYTF